These 19 T cell receptor beta chains came from one sample sequenced in a study of T cells in localized non-small cell lung cancer. Profiled with immunoSEQ multiplex PCR; TCRdb holds only in-frame clones, not every one. This sample has about 74,000 clones; roughly 80% occur once, and the top ten carry approximately 1.2%. Specimen: peripheral blood, collected before any cancer treatment. The source of these receptors is a female donor at least 60 years old with stage I lung adenocarcinoma.

The chain combines TRBV7-9 with TRBJ2-5; D possibly corresponds to TRBD1 (6 bases). The CDR3 sequence is 13 residues long. Germline loops: CDR1 SEHNR, CDR2 FQNEAQ (reference sequence). Trimming took off 5 bases at V and 2 bases at J, with 9 bases between the two ends. The CDR3 loop is CASSLDSQETQYF. For the CDR3, the DNA is TGTGCCAGCAGCCTGGACAGTCAAGAGACCCAGTACTTC.

CDR3 sequence (DNA): TGTGCCAGCAGCTTGTGGGACGGATACACAGATACGCAGTATTTT. Translation gives CASSLWDGYTDTQYF. The V and J genes are TRBV5-4 and TRBJ2-3; D possibly matches TRBD1 or TRBD2 (5 bases each). The CDR3 runs to 15 residues. Trimming removed 1 base at V and 2 bases at J, with 11 bases between. From germline, CDR1 is SGHNT and CDR2 YYREEE (reference sequence).

The rearrangement links TRBV19 to TRBJ2-1; D is unclear. The CDR3 length is 15 residues. From germline, CDR1 is LNHDA and CDR2 SQIVND (reference sequence). Trimming took 0 bases from V and 2 from J, leaving 8 bases between them. DNA of the CDR3: TGTGCCAGTAGTATAGAGTCCCGCCCCTACAATGAGCAGTTCTTC. Residues: CASSIESRPYNEQFF.

This chain links TRBV5-4 with TRBJ2-3, with D uncertain. Germline V gene data show CDR1 as SGHNT and CDR2 as YYREEE (reference sequence). The CDR3 covers 16 residues. The V and J ends lost 4 bases and 0 bases respectively, with 15 bases between them. CDR3 protein: CASSPRNKGSTDTQYF. The CDR3 DNA is TGTGCCAGCAGCCCTCGGAACAAGGGTAGCACAGATACGCAGTATTTT.

This clone was picked up one time. V is TRBV7-2 and J is TRBJ2-1; TRBD1 matches at 7 bases. V lost 4 bases and J lost 4; bases outside the gene matches: 4. CDR1 is SGHTA, CDR2 FQGNSA, per germline. There are 14 residues in the CDR3. For the CDR3, the DNA is TGTGCCAGCAGCTACCGACAGGGTTACAATGAGCAGTTCTTC. This codes for CASSYRQGYNEQFF.

This rearrangement joins TRBV18 to TRBJ1-1; 10 bases map to TRBD1. J was trimmed by 8 bases and V by 4 bases; bases with no gene match: 1. This CDR3 is 12 amino acids long. Germline V gene data show CDR1 as KGHSH and CDR2 as LQKENI. This CDR3 reads CASSRDRGEAFF. In nucleotides, the CDR3 is TGTGCCAGCTCACGGGACAGGGGAGAAGCTTTCTTT.

V and J are TRBV28 and TRBJ2-7; possibly TRBD1 or TRBD2 for D (5 bases each). V lost 5 bases to trimming and J lost 1 base, with 18 bases between them. This CDR3 region has 16 residues. Germline lookup yields CDR1 MDHEN and CDR2 SYDVKM. The CDR3 protein is CASSGHHGAASYEQYF. The CDR3 DNA sequence: TGTGCCAGCAGTGGACACCATGGAGCGGCGTCCTACGAGCAGTACTTC.

The CDR3 DNA follows: TGTGCCAGTAGTATAAGAAATGAGCAGTTCTTC. It codes for CASSIRNEQFF. The V and J genes are TRBV19 and TRBJ2-1; D is unresolved. Deletions cut 2 bases from V and 7 bases from J, with 3 bases between. CDR1 is LNHDA and CDR2 is SQIVND in the germline V gene (reference sequence). There are 11 residues in the CDR3.

V and J are TRBV6-5 and TRBJ1-2; D gene unclear. The germline gives CDR1 MNHEY, CDR2 SVGAGI. This CDR3 has 14 residues. Trimming pared 0 bases from V and 6 bases from J, leaving 11 bases between. CDR3 amino acids: CASSYSGGWDGYTF. As DNA, the CDR3 is TGTGCCAGCAGTTACTCTGGAGGTTGGGATGGCTACACCTTC.

This clone has just a few counts. The V gene is TRBV5-1, the J gene TRBJ1-2, with D possibly matching TRBD1 (5 bases). Germline V gives CDR1 SGHRS, CDR2 YFSETQ. V was pared by 0 bases and J by 4 bases, with 10 bases between. The CDR3 is 14 amino acids. The CDR3 here is CASSLVGEGYGYTF. CDR3 DNA sequence: TGCGCCAGCAGCTTGGTAGGGGAAGGCTATGGCTACACCTTC.

The chain joins TRBV7-3 to TRBJ2-7; 8 bases fit TRBD1. Losses at the gene ends were 5 bases for V and 6 bases for J; bases not matched to a gene: 12. This CDR3 has 15 residues. From germline, CDR1 is SGHTA and CDR2 FQGTGA. The CDR3, as DNA: TGTGCCAGCAGCACAACCGGGAACAGGGGGGCCGAGCAGTACTTC. It is translated as CASSTTGNRGAEQYF.

The J gene is TRBJ2-5, the V gene TRBV6-6; D gene unclear. V was shortened by 6 bases and J by 4 bases, with 9 bases between the two germline ends. CDR1 is MNHNY, CDR2 SVGAGI, per germline (reference sequence). CDR3 length equals 12 residues. The CDR3 DNA sequence: TGTGCCAGCAGCCGACGAGGAGAGACCCAGTACTTC. This codes for CASSRRGETQYF.

The chain employs TRBV4-1 and TRBJ2-6; possibly TRBD1 for D (5 bases). The CDR3 length is 18 residues. The germline gives CDR1 MGHRA, CDR2 YSYEKL. Between the trimmed V and J ends, which lost 1 base and 0 bases, there was a span of 13 bases. CDR3 region: CASSQATDRFSGANVLTF. The CDR3, as DNA: TGCGCCAGCAGCCAAGCTACTGACAGATTCTCTGGGGCCAACGTCCTGACTTTC.

The CDR3 sequence: CASSPPGRGSDTQYF. Written as DNA, the CDR3 is TGTGCCAGCTCACCACCCGGCAGGGGATCAGATACGCAGTATTTT. The chain combines TRBV18 with TRBJ2-3; tentative D call: TRBD1 (6 bases). In germline, CDR1 is KGHSH, CDR2 LQKENI. The CDR3 consists of 15 residues. V lost 0 bases and J 4 bases, leaving 11 bases between the germline ends. The full variable domain, completed using reference TRBV18 and TRBJ2-3, is NAGVMQNPRHLVRRRGQEARLRCSPMKGHSHVYWYRQLPEEGLKFMVYLQKENIIDESGMPKERFSAEFPKEGPSILRIQQVVRGDSAAYFCASSPPGRGSDTQYFGPGTRLTVL.

In this sample, this clone turned up once. V usage is TRBV7-9 and J usage is TRBJ2-7; 15 bases line up with TRBD2. This CDR3 is built from 17 residues. V dropped 5 bases and J dropped 2; count of bases not matched to a gene: 7. Germline assignment: CDR1 SEHNR and CDR2 FQNEAQ (reference sequence). The CDR3 is CASSQGTSGGSTYEQYF. For the CDR3, the DNA is TGTGCCAGCAGCCAAGGGACTAGCGGGGGGTCAACCTACGAGCAGTACTTC.

CDR3 region: CASSQVSWGNEQFF. The CDR3 DNA follows: TGCGCCAGCAGCCAAGTGAGTTGGGGAAATGAGCAGTTCTTC. The chain joins TRBV4-3 to TRBJ2-1; the D is unclear. Per germline, CDR1 LGHNA and CDR2 YSLEER. V shed 1 base and J shed 7 bases, with 11 bases lying between them. The CDR3 is 14 amino acids.

This clone appeared a single time. The chain employs TRBV7-6 and TRBJ1-1; maybe TRBD1 (5 bases). V dropped 1 base and J dropped 1 base, with 13 bases sitting between them. Germline V gives CDR1 SGHVS, CDR2 FNYEAQ. This CDR3 spans 16 amino acids. CDR3 coding DNA: TGTGCCAGCAGCTTAGGAAGGCCGGGGGGGAACACTGAAGCTTTCTTT. It translates to CASSLGRPGGNTEAFF.

This chain joins TRBV19 and TRBJ1-5; 7 bases align to TRBD1. Germline CDR1 and CDR2: LNHDA and SQIVND (reference sequence). This CDR3 comprises 17 residues. V lost 2 bases and J lost 3; bases outside the gene matches: 10. The CDR3 DNA is TGTGCCAGTAGTATAACCCGACAGGGTGGGGACAATCAGCCCCAGCATTTT. It translates to CASSITRQGGDNQPQHF. The variable domain in full, completed from reference TRBV19 and TRBJ1-5, reads DGGITQSPKYLFRKEGQNVTLSCEQNLNHDAMYWYRQDPGQGLRLIYYSQIVNDFQKGDIAEGYSVSREKKESFPLTVTSAQKNPTAFYLCASSITRQGGDNQPQHFGDGTRLSIL.

The rearrangement joins TRBV5-1 to TRBJ1-1, with TRBD1 matching over 9 bases. The CDR3 runs to 13 residues. J gave up 11 bases and V 5 bases, and 10 bases lay outside the gene matches. CDR1 SGHRS and CDR2 YFSETQ come from the germline V gene. CDR3 nucleotides: TGCGCCAGCAGACGGGACAGGGAGGAGGTGGCTTTCTTT. Its protein is CASRRDREEVAFF.